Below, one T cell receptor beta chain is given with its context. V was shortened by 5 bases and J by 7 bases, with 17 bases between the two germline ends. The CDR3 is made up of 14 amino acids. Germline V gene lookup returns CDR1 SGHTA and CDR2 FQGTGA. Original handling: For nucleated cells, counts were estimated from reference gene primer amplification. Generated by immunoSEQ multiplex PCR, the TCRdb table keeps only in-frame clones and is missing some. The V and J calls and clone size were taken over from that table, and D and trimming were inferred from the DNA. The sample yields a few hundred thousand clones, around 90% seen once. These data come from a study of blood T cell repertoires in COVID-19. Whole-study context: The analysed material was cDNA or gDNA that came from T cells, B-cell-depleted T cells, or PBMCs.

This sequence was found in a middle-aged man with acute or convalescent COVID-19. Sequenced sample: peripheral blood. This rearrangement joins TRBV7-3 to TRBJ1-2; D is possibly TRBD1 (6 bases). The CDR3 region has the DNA TGTGCCAGCAGCCCAGGGACAAAAGCTGGTGGCTACACCTTC. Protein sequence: CASSPGTKAGGYTF.